Listed below are T cell receptor beta chains from one sample, sequenced in a study of OX40 agonist ivuxolimab in advanced cancers. Assay: immunoSEQ multiplex PCR; the TCRdb copy retains only in-frame clones and omits some. The sample records around 68,000 clones, approximately 89% being singletons. The input for sequencing was CD4+ or CD8+ T cells sorted from blood, taken in a trial of the OX40 agonist ivuxolimab. These receptors were obtained from an adult with an advanced solid tumor such as melanoma, head and neck, liver or kidney cancer. CDR3s include the opening cysteine and the closing phenylalanine or tryptophan. D genes are given only for firm matches. Where a row states a size, it is once, few, many or the class of an expanded clone; other rows omit it.

J gene: TRBJ2-1
clone size: NA
V gene: TRBV27
D gene: TRBD2
CDR3 DNA: TGTGCCAGCAGTCCGGGACTAGCGGAGGGGTTAAGGAATGAGCAGTTCTTC
CDR3 protein: CASSPGLAEGLRNEQFF

J gene: TRBJ1-6
clone size: NA
V gene: TRBV2
D gene: TRBD1
CDR3 DNA: TGTGCCACCCGAGGCAGGGGGATTTACAATTCACCCCTCCACTTT
CDR3 protein: CATRGRGIYNSPLHF

J gene: TRBJ1-2
clone size: NA
V gene: TRBV6-6
D gene: NA
CDR3 DNA: TGTGCCAGCAGTTTTGGGGGGCAGGGAAACTATGGCTACACCTTC
CDR3 protein: CASSFGGQGNYGYTF

J gene: TRBJ2-7
clone size: NA
V gene: TRBV7-2
D gene: NA
CDR3 DNA: TGTGCCAGCAGCTTCCCGCGCCGATCGGCTTACGAGCAGTACTTC
CDR3 protein: CASSFPRRSAYEQYF

J gene: TRBJ1-1
clone size: few
V gene: TRBV30
D gene: NA
CDR3 DNA: TGTGCCTGGAGTAGGACAGAAAACACTGAAGCTTTCTTT
CDR3 protein: CAWSRTENTEAFF

J gene: TRBJ2-5
clone size: once
V gene: TRBV2
D gene: NA
CDR3 DNA: TGTGCCAGCAGTGAATCGGAGACCCAGTACTTC
CDR3 protein: CASSESETQYF

J gene: TRBJ2-1
clone size: NA
V gene: TRBV29-1
D gene: NA
CDR3 DNA: TGCAGCGTTGGTAAGGTCGCAGCTGCTGAGCAGTTCTTC
CDR3 protein: CSVGKVAAAEQFF

J gene: TRBJ1-1
clone size: NA
V gene: TRBV11-2
D gene: NA
CDR3 DNA: TGTGCCAGCAGCTCCCTCCGTGGACGAGGCACTGAAGCTTTCTTT
CDR3 protein: CASSSLRGRGTEAFF

J gene: TRBJ1-1
clone size: NA
V gene: TRBV6-6
D gene: TRBD1
CDR3 DNA: TGTGCCAGCAGTTGGGACAGAAACACTGAAGCTTTCTTT
CDR3 protein: CASSWDRNTEAFF

J gene: TRBJ2-3
clone size: NA
V gene: TRBV21-1
D gene: NA
CDR3 DNA: TGTGCCGGCGCTAGCGGGATCACAGATACGCAGTATTTT
CDR3 protein: CAGASGITDTQYF

J gene: TRBJ1-5
clone size: few
V gene: TRBV18
D gene: NA
CDR3 DNA: TGTGCCAGCTCACCACTCGGGCAGCCCCAGCATTTT
CDR3 protein: CASSPLGQPQHF

J gene: TRBJ1-1
clone size: NA
V gene: TRBV5-6
D gene: TRBD1
CDR3 DNA: TGTGCCAGCAGCTTCCGTACAGGGGGCCGCACTGAAGCTTTCTTT
CDR3 protein: CASSFRTGGRTEAFF

J gene: TRBJ2-7
clone size: NA
V gene: TRBV4-3
D gene: TRBD1
CDR3 DNA: TGCGCCAGCAGCCAAGGGACAGGGTCATACGACGAGCAGTACTTC
CDR3 protein: CASSQGTGSYDEQYF

J gene: TRBJ2-7
clone size: NA
V gene: TRBV18
D gene: NA
CDR3 DNA: TGTGCCAGCTCACTAGGCAGGGAACCCTACGAGCAGTACTTC
CDR3 protein: CASSLGREPYEQYF

J gene: TRBJ1-2
clone size: few
V gene: TRBV10-3
D gene: NA
CDR3 DNA: TGTGCCATCAGTGATGATCGCGGCAGGGAGATTTATGGCTACACCTTC
CDR3 protein: CAISDDRGREIYGYTF

J gene: TRBJ2-3
clone size: NA
V gene: TRBV25-1
D gene: TRBD1
CDR3 DNA: TGTGCCAGCAGTGAACACAGGGGGATCACAGATACGCAGTATTTT
CDR3 protein: CASSEHRGITDTQYF

J gene: TRBJ1-5
clone size: NA
V gene: TRBV4-2
D gene: NA
CDR3 DNA: TGTGCCAGCAGCCTCTCCCTCGGGGCAGGCAATCAGCCCCAGCATTTT
CDR3 protein: CASSLSLGAGNQPQHF

J gene: TRBJ1-6
clone size: NA
V gene: TRBV7-8
D gene: TRBD1
CDR3 DNA: TGTGCCAGCAAACCGGCAGGGGGCCTTTCACCCCTCCACTTT
CDR3 protein: CASKPAGGLSPLHF

J gene: TRBJ2-3
clone size: NA
V gene: TRBV9
D gene: NA
CDR3 DNA: TGTGCCAGCAGCGGCGGGCGGGGCACAGATACGCAGTATTTT
CDR3 protein: CASSGGRGTDTQYF

J gene: TRBJ2-2
clone size: NA
V gene: TRBV4-1
D gene: NA
CDR3 DNA: TGCGCCAGCAGCAGGGCCACCGGGGAGCTGTTTTTT
CDR3 protein: CASSRATGELFF

J gene: TRBJ1-4
clone size: NA
V gene: TRBV5-1
D gene: NA
CDR3 DNA: TGCGCCAGCAGCTTGGAAGGGCAAGGTGAAAAACTGTTTTTT
CDR3 protein: CASSLEGQGEKLFF

J gene: TRBJ2-4
clone size: NA
V gene: TRBV5-6
D gene: NA
CDR3 DNA: TGTGCCAGCAGCTTGGGACTAGAGGAGGGCATTCAGTACTTC
CDR3 protein: CASSLGLEEGIQYF

J gene: TRBJ2-5
clone size: once
V gene: TRBV28
D gene: TRBD2
CDR3 DNA: TGTGCCAGCAGTTTCCTCGGGGGGAGCCGGCAGACCCAGTACTTC
CDR3 protein: CASSFLGGSRQTQYF

J gene: TRBJ2-5
clone size: NA
V gene: TRBV6-6
D gene: NA
CDR3 DNA: TGTGCCAGCAGATCGAAAGAGACCCAGTACTTC
CDR3 protein: CASRSKETQYF

J gene: TRBJ2-7
clone size: NA
V gene: TRBV5-4
D gene: NA
CDR3 DNA: TGTGCCAGCAGCTTGGGTGTAAACTCTTACGAGCAGTACTTC
CDR3 protein: CASSLGVNSYEQYF

J gene: TRBJ2-2
clone size: NA
V gene: TRBV2
D gene: NA
CDR3 DNA: TGTGCCAGCAGTCTTGCTACCCCCAGGACCGGGGAGCTGTTTTTT
CDR3 protein: CASSLATPRTGELFF

J gene: TRBJ2-2
clone size: NA
V gene: TRBV27
D gene: TRBD2
CDR3 DNA: TGTGCCAGCGCCGCGGGAGGCACCGGGGAGCTGTTTTTT
CDR3 protein: CASAAGGTGELFF

J gene: TRBJ2-3
clone size: NA
V gene: TRBV30
D gene: TRBD2
CDR3 DNA: TGTGCCTGGAGTGTAGATAGCGGGAGGGCCAGTGATACGCAGTATTTT
CDR3 protein: CAWSVDSGRASDTQYF

J gene: TRBJ2-5
clone size: NA
V gene: TRBV27
D gene: TRBD2
CDR3 DNA: TGTGCCAGCCGCCTAGCGGGAGTCGGGGAAGAGACCCAGTACTTC
CDR3 protein: CASRLAGVGEETQYF

J gene: TRBJ1-1
clone size: NA
V gene: TRBV6-6
D gene: NA
CDR3 DNA: TGTGCCAGCAGTTACTCGGGGTACTCTGAAGCTTTCTTT
CDR3 protein: CASSYSGYSEAFF

J gene: TRBJ2-1
clone size: once
V gene: TRBV29-1
D gene: TRBD1
CDR3 DNA: TGCAGCGTTGGAGAAGGGGGCACCTACAATGAGCAGTTCTTC
CDR3 protein: CSVGEGGTYNEQFF

J gene: TRBJ2-7
clone size: few
V gene: TRBV18
D gene: NA
CDR3 DNA: TGTGCCAGCTCACCACTGGGAGAGTCCTACGAGCAGTACTTC
CDR3 protein: CASSPLGESYEQYF

J gene: TRBJ2-7
clone size: NA
V gene: TRBV6-5
D gene: TRBD1
CDR3 DNA: TGTGCCAGCAGTTACAACGTACAGGGGCCCTACGAGCAGTACTTC
CDR3 protein: CASSYNVQGPYEQYF

J gene: TRBJ1-2
clone size: NA
V gene: TRBV20-1
D gene: NA
CDR3 DNA: TGCAGTGCTAGCGTCACGGGTGGCTACACCTTC
CDR3 protein: CSASVTGGYTF

J gene: TRBJ1-1
clone size: NA
V gene: TRBV6-5
D gene: NA
CDR3 DNA: TGTGCCAGCAGTTACGGGTCAGGAAGACTTACTGAAGCTTTCTTT
CDR3 protein: CASSYGSGRLTEAFF

J gene: TRBJ2-7
clone size: NA
V gene: TRBV28
D gene: NA
CDR3 DNA: TGTGCCAGCAGTTTGGTCGGGGGAGCCTCCTACGAGCAGTACTTC
CDR3 protein: CASSLVGGASYEQYF

J gene: TRBJ2-2
clone size: NA
V gene: TRBV5-5
D gene: TRBD2
CDR3 DNA: TGTGCCAGCAGCTGGGGCGGGGGCACCGGGGAGCTGTTTTTT
CDR3 protein: CASSWGGGTGELFF

J gene: TRBJ2-1
clone size: NA
V gene: TRBV19
D gene: NA
CDR3 DNA: TGTGCCAGTAGTAGCAGCCATGCCTACAATGAGCAGTTCTTC
CDR3 protein: CASSSSHAYNEQFF

J gene: TRBJ2-5
clone size: NA
V gene: TRBV6-1
D gene: NA
CDR3 DNA: TGTGCCAGCAGTGAATTGGGTGGGGGCCCGCAAGAGACCCAGTACTTC
CDR3 protein: CASSELGGGPQETQYF

J gene: TRBJ2-1
clone size: NA
V gene: TRBV4-2
D gene: NA
CDR3 DNA: TGTGCCAGCAGAAATTCCTACGGACGGCACGGCTGGTTCTTC
CDR3 protein: CASRNSYGRHGWFF

J gene: TRBJ1-3
clone size: NA
V gene: TRBV15
D gene: TRBD1
CDR3 DNA: TGTGCCACCAGCAAGGGGGCCTCTGGAAACACCATATATTTT
CDR3 protein: CATSKGASGNTIYF

J gene: TRBJ1-5
clone size: NA
V gene: TRBV6-1
D gene: TRBD1
CDR3 DNA: TGTGCCAGCAGTGAAATAACAGGGGTGAGCGGACAGCCCCAGCATTTT
CDR3 protein: CASSEITGVSGQPQHF

J gene: TRBJ1-1
clone size: NA
V gene: TRBV19
D gene: NA
CDR3 DNA: TGTGCCAGTAGTTTCGGAGCCCGACCGAACACTGAAGCTTTCTTT
CDR3 protein: CASSFGARPNTEAFF

J gene: TRBJ2-1
clone size: NA
V gene: TRBV7-6
D gene: NA
CDR3 DNA: TGTGCCAGCAGTTTAGTAAGGGGCGATGAGCAGTTCTTC
CDR3 protein: CASSLVRGDEQFF

J gene: TRBJ1-6
clone size: NA
V gene: TRBV7-9
D gene: NA
CDR3 DNA: TGTGCCAGCGATGGGACCCCTAATTCACCCCTCCACTTT
CDR3 protein: CASDGTPNSPLHF